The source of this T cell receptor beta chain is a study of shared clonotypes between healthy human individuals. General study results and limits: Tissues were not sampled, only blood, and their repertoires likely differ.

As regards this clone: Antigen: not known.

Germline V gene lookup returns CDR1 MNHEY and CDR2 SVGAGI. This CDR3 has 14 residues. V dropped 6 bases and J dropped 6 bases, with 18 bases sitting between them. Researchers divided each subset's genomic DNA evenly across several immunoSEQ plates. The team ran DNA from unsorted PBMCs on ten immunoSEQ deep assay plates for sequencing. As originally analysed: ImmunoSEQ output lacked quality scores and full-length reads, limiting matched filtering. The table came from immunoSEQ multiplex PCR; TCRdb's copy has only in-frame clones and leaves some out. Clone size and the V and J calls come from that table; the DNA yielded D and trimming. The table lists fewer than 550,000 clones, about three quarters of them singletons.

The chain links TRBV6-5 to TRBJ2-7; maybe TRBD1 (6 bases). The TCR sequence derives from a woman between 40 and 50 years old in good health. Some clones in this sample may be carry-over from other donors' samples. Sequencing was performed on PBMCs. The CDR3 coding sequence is TGTGCCAGCAGCCCCAATTCTAGGGGGAGCGAGCAGTACTTC. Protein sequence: CASSPNSRGSEQYF.